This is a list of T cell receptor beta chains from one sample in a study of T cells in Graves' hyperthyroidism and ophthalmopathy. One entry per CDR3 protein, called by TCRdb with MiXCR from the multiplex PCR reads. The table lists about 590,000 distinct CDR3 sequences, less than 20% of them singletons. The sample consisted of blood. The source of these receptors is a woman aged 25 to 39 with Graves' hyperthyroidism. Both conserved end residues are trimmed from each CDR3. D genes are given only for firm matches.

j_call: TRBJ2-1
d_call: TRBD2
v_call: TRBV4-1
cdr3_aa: ASSQDQPSGYNEQF

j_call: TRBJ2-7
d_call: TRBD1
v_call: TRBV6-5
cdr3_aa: ASSYLDRNYEQY

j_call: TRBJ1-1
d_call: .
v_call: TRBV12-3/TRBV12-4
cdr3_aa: ASGVATEAF

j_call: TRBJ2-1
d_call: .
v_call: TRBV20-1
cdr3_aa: SARASDFYNEQF

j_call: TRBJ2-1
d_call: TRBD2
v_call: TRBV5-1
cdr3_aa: ASSLATGTSWYNEQF

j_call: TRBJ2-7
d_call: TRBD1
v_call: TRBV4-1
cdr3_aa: ASSQGRTGITYEQY

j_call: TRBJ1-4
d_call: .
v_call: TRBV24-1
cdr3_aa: ATSDPGATNEKLF

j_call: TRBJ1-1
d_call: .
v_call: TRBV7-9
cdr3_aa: ASSLVLAGVGTEAF

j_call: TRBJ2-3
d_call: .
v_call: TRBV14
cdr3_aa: ASSQTWDNTDTQY

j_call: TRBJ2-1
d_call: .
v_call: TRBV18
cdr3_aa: ASSSRLVSGNEQF

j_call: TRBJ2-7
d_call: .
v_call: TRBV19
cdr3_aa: ASSDLLFYEQY

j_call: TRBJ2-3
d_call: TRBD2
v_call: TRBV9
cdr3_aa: ASSAGTSGSLSTDTQY

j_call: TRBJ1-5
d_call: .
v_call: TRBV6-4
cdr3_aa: ASNPPGRPGGLRNQPQH

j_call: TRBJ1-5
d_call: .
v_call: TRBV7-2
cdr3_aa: ASSPWGVGNQPQH

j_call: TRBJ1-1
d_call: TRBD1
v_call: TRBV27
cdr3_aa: ASRPQGARAEAF

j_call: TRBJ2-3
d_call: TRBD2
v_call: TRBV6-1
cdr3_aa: ASSPRLAGTSTDTQY

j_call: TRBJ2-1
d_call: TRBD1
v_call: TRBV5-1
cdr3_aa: ASSPPGQGTHEQF

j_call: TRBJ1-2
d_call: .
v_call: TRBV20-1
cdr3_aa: SATSPNYGYT

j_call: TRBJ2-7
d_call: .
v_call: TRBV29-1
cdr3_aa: SVLGQGKSYEQY

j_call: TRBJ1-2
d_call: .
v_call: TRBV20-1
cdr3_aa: SARPGTDYGYT

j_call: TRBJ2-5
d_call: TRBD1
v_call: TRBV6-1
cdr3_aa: ASSDDRAVEETQY

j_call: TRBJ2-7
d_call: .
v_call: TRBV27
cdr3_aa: ASSRPGREQY

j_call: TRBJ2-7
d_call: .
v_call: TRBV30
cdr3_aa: AWSRRGQEYEQY

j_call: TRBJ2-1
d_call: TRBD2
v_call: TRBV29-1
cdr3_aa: SVGEVAGRIRHEQF

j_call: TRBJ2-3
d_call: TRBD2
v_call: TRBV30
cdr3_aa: AWSILAASTDTQY

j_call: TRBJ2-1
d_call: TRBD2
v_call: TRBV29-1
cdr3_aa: SVRTSQFYEQF

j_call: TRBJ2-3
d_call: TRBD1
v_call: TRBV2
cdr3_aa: ASSKDRGHADTQY

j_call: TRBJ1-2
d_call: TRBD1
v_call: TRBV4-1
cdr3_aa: ASSQGPGQDYGYT

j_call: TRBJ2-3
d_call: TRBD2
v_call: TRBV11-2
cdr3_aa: ASRRAGDTDTQY

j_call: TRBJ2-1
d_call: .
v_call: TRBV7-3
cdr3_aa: ASSTTGGLNEQF

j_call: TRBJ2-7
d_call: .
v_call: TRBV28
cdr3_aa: ASGSPWGGPAYEQY

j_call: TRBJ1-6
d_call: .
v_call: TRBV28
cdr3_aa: ASSFLVSPLH

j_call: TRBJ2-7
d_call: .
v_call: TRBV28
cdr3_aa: ASTLRMGQGSVLVQY

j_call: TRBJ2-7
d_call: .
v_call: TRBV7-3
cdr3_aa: ASSFRDGYEQY

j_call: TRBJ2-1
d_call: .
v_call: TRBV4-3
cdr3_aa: ASSQDQGLSYNEQF

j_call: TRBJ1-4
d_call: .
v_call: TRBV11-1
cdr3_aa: ASSLMEDEKLF

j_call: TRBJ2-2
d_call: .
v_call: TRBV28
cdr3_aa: ASSRRQTNTGELF

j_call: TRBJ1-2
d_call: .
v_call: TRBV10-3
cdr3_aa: AISDRNGYT

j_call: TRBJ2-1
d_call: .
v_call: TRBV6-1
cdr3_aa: ASWGDGKKTYNEQF

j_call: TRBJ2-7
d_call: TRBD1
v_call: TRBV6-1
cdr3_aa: ASSEGDRVYEQY

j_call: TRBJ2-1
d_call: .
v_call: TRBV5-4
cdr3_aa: ASSQRADLYYNEQF

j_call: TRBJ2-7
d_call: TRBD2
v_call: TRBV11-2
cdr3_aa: ASSLGAGVPAGEQY

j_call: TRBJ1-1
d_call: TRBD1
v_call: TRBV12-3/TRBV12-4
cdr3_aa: ASSLARQGAQNTEAF